The 26 T cell receptor beta chains below were found in one sample sequenced in a study of T cell changes during pregnancy in multiple sclerosis. Sequenced by immunoSEQ multiplex PCR; TCRdb stores in-frame clones only, minus some. The repertoire holds approximately 100,000 clones, with roughly 93% as singletons. The sample consisted of peripheral blood, taken in the first trimester of pregnancy. These receptors were collected from a female donor with multiple sclerosis, enrolled in a pregnancy study.

The V gene is TRBV5-5, the J gene TRBJ1-2, with D possibly TRBD1 on 5 matching bases. CDR1 SGHKS and CDR2 YYEKEE come from the germline V gene (reference sequence). Trimming stripped 0 bases from V and 6 bases from J, with 6 bases between. The CDR3 is 12 residues long. The CDR3 reads CASSLAGNGYTF. Here the CDR3 DNA reads TGTGCCAGCAGCTTGGCAGGGAATGGCTACACCTTC.

The J gene is TRBJ1-4, the V gene TRBV7-9; D gene ambiguous. From germline, CDR1 is SEHNR and CDR2 FQNEAQ (reference sequence). This CDR3 is built from 15 residues. V dropped 5 bases and J dropped 3 bases, with 13 bases sitting between them. Here the CDR3 reads CASSSSLPANEKLFF. CDR3 DNA: TGTGCCAGCAGCAGTAGTCTGCCGGCTAATGAAAAACTGTTTTTT.

The chain combines TRBV6-1 with TRBJ2-5; D possibly corresponds to TRBD1 (6 bases). Trimming shortened V by 0 bases and J by 5 bases, and 13 bases separated the two germline ends. Germline V gene lookup returns CDR1 MNHNS and CDR2 SASEGT. This CDR3 is 15 amino acids long. The CDR3 protein is CASSEAGQKTETQYF. CDR3 nucleotide sequence: TGTGCCAGCAGTGAAGCTGGACAGAAGACGGAGACCCAGTACTTC.

This clone occurred a few times. The chain employs TRBV2 and TRBJ1-5, with 9 bases fitting TRBD1. The ends lost 11 bases at V and 2 bases at J; junction bases unmatched: 4. CDR3 length equals 13 residues. CDR1 and CDR2 from the germline V gene are SNHLY and FYNNEI. CDR3: CALGDRGNQPQHF. The CDR3 coding sequence is TGTGCCTTGGGGGACAGGGGCAATCAGCCCCAGCATTTT.

The chain is built from TRBV29-1 and TRBJ1-1; maybe TRBD1 (5 bases). Germline V lookup: CDR1 SQVTM, CDR2 ANQGSEA. V lost 4 bases and J lost 4, with 13 bases in between. The CDR3 runs to 13 residues. CDR3 nucleotides: TGCAGCGTTGGGCTGGGTGGGGCCACTGAAGCTTTCTTT. Residues: CSVGLGGATEAFF.

This clone came up once. This chain connects TRBV5-6 to TRBJ1-2; D is possibly TRBD1 (6 bases). Trimming took off 2 bases at V and 1 base at J, with 15 bases between the two ends. Germline loops: CDR1 SGHDT, CDR2 YYEEEE. CDR3 length: 16 residues. CDR3 in DNA: TGTGCCAGCAGCTTTGGTTTGACAGGACTTAACTATGGCTACACCTTC. This encodes CASSFGLTGLNYGYTF.

This clone was found once. This rearrangement joins TRBV5-8 to TRBJ1-2; possible D gene TRBD1, 6 bases. V dropped 0 bases and J dropped 4 bases, with 13 bases sitting between them. The CDR3 runs 15 residues. Germline V lookup: CDR1 SGHTS, CDR2 YDEGEE. The CDR3 here is CASSLGTGWAYGYTF. The CDR3, as DNA: TGTGCCAGCAGCTTGGGTACAGGGTGGGCCTATGGCTACACCTTC.

The CDR3 sequence: CAISESNSEGPNTEAFF. The CDR3 nucleotides read TGTGCCATCAGTGAGTCGAATTCGGAGGGCCCGAACACTGAAGCTTTCTTT. The chain employs TRBV10-3 and TRBJ1-1; D ambiguous. The V end lost 0 bases, the J end lost 1 base, and 15 bases lay between the germline ends. CDR1 is ENHRY, CDR2 SYGVKD, per germline. The CDR3 spans 17 residues.

The J gene is TRBJ2-2, the V gene TRBV9; D is unclear. There are 14 residues in the CDR3. Germline V CDR1 and CDR2: SGDLS, YYNGEE. V was trimmed by 0 bases and J by 6 bases, leaving 9 bases between them. The CDR3 sequence: CASSVVPEAGELFF. The CDR3, as DNA: TGTGCCAGCAGCGTAGTTCCCGAGGCCGGGGAGCTGTTTTTT.

CDR3 DNA sequence: TGCGCCAGCAGCTTGGCCGGTCAAAGCAATCAGCCCCAGCATTTT. Amino acids: CASSLAGQSNQPQHF. The chain links TRBV5-1 to TRBJ1-5; D is unresolved. The CDR3 spans 15 residues. V was cut by 0 bases and J by 1 base, with 8 bases left in between. Germline V lookup: CDR1 SGHRS, CDR2 YFSETQ.

This chain connects TRBV6-5 to TRBJ2-7; TRBD1 aligns across 8 bases. V shed 1 base and J 2 bases; nucleotides not matched to a gene: 4. The length of the CDR3 is 15 residues. Looked up from germline, CDR1 is MNHEY and CDR2 is SVGAGI. The CDR3 DNA reads as TGTGCCAGCAGTTACTACACAGGGGGAACCTACGAGCAGTACTTC. Its protein product is CASSYYTGGTYEQYF.

The genes are TRBV19 and TRBJ1-4; 8 positions agree with TRBD1. Germline V gives CDR1 LNHDA, CDR2 SQIVND (reference sequence). Trimming took 6 bases from V and 7 from J; bases not matched to a gene: 7. The CDR3 totals 14 residues. DNA for the CDR3: TGTGCCAGTAGATTGGGACAGGTAACTGAAAAACTGTTTTTT. Residues: CASRLGQVTEKLFF.

The rearrangement links TRBV19 to TRBJ2-7; possible D gene TRBD1, 6 bases. CDR1 and CDR2 (germline): LNHDA, SQIVND (reference sequence). This CDR3 region has 12 residues. V was clipped by 6 bases and J by 7 bases, with 13 bases between them. This CDR3 reads CASSPTGREQYF. The CDR3 DNA sequence: TGTGCCAGTAGCCCGACAGGCCGAGAGCAGTACTTC. Using reference TRBV19 and TRBJ2-7 for the parts outside the CDR3, the full variable domain is DGGITQSPKYLFRKEGQNVTLSCEQNLNHDAMYWYRQDPGQGLRLIYYSQIVNDFQKGDIAEGYSVSREKKESFPLTVTSAQKNPTAFYLCASSPTGREQYFGPGTRLTVT.

The CDR3 protein is CASSKEPGQAYEQYF. Here the CDR3 DNA reads TGTGCCAGCAGCAAAGAACCGGGACAGGCCTACGAGCAGTACTTC. The chain has TRBV11-3 and TRBJ2-7; 8 bases agree with TRBD1. This CDR3 spans 15 amino acids. Germline CDR1 reads SGHNT; CDR2 reads YENEEA. The junction had 8 bases not matched to a gene; V was cut back by 5 bases and J by 2 bases. Combining the CDR3 with reference TRBV11-3 and TRBJ2-7 gives the whole variable domain EAGVVQSPRYKIIEKKQPVAFWCNPISGHNTLYWYLQNLGQGPELLIRYENEEAVDDSQLPKDRFSAERLKGVDSTLKIQPAELGDSAVYLCASSKEPGQAYEQYFGPGTRLTVT.

The V gene is TRBV27, the J gene TRBJ1-1; 7 bases fit TRBD1. The CDR3 sequence is 13 residues long. Germline lookup yields CDR1 MNHEY and CDR2 SMNVEV (reference sequence). With V trimmed by 6 bases and J by 8 bases, 9 bases remained unmatched. As DNA, the CDR3 is TGTGCCAGCAGGCCTTTGGGACAGCAGGAAGCTTTCTTT. Translation: CASRPLGQQEAFF.

The rearrangement joins TRBV5-4 to TRBJ1-4, with D tentatively TRBD1 (5 bases). V gave up 3 bases and J gave up 4 bases, with 13 bases separating them. In germline, CDR1 is SGHNT, CDR2 YYREEE (reference sequence). The CDR3 has 15 residues. The CDR3 coding sequence is TGTGCCAGCAGCTACGACGGCGGGGGTAATGAAAAACTGTTTTTT. Translation: CASSYDGGGNEKLFF.

A remark on this clone: Distinct nucleotide sequences in the sample also encode this CDR3. The rearrangement uses TRBV2 and TRBJ1-1; D is undetermined. This CDR3 comprises 13 residues. Germline V gene sequence: CDR1 SNHLY, CDR2 FYNNEI. V dropped 6 bases and J dropped 2 bases, with 10 bases sitting between them. In nucleotides, the CDR3 is TGTGCCAGCAGGGGCCAAGAAAACACTGAAGCTTTCTTT. Its translation: CASRGQENTEAFF.

The rearrangement links TRBV6-1 to TRBJ1-6; weak D call: TRBD1 (5 bases). CDR1 MNHNS and CDR2 SASEGT come from the germline V gene. The V and J ends lost 7 bases and 9 bases respectively, with 16 bases between them. The CDR3 sequence is 14 residues long. CDR3 sequence: CASIPDSSPSPLHF. As DNA, the CDR3 is TGTGCCAGCATTCCCGACAGTTCCCCTTCACCCCTCCACTTT.

The rearrangement uses TRBV6-1 and TRBJ1-2; D gene uncertain. This CDR3 is 15 amino acids long. Germline lookup yields CDR1 MNHNS and CDR2 SASEGT. Deletions cut 3 bases from V and 5 bases from J, with 16 bases between. The CDR3, as DNA: TGTGCCAGCAGTGACCAACGGGAGGAACTATATGGCTACACCTTC. It codes for CASSDQREELYGYTF.

The CDR3 spells CASTPGTGNVSGYEQYF. The CDR3 nucleotides are TGTGCCAGCACACCCGGGACAGGGAATGTTTCAGGCTACGAGCAGTACTTC. The chain joins TRBV2 to TRBJ2-7; 9 nucleotides match TRBD1. With 7 bases clipped from V and 3 bases from J, the junction kept 16 bases outside the gene matches. The CDR3 loop spans 17 amino acids. CDR1 is SNHLY, CDR2 FYNNEI, per germline. Variable domain in full (rest from reference TRBV2 and TRBJ2-7): EPEVTQTPSHQVTQMGQEVILRCVPISNHLYFYWYRQILGQKVEFLVSFYNNEISEKSEIFDDQFSVERPDGSNFTLKIRSTKLEDSAMYFCASTPGTGNVSGYEQYFGPGTRLTVT.

This rearrangement joins TRBV16 to TRBJ2-7; D gene unclear. V gave up 2 bases and J gave up 2 bases, with 4 bases separating them. The CDR3 has 12 amino acids. Germline-derived CDR1 and CDR2 are KGHSY and FQNENV. The CDR3 protein is CASSQRAYEQYF. The CDR3 nucleotides read TGTGCCAGCAGCCAACGGGCCTACGAGCAGTACTTC.

CDR3 protein: CASSYVGGQNTGELFF. CDR3 bases: TGTGCCAGCAGTTACGTAGGGGGCCAGAACACCGGGGAGCTGTTTTTT. The V call is TRBV6-6, the J call TRBJ2-2, with 7 bases lining up with TRBD1. CDR3 size: 16 residues. After removal of 2 bases from V and 1 base from J, the junction contained 4 bases not matched to a gene. Per germline, CDR1 MNHNY and CDR2 SVGAGI (reference sequence).

This rearrangement joins TRBV6-5 to TRBJ2-7; TRBD2 agrees at 7 bases. The trim removed 7 bases at V and 4 bases at J, leaving 10 bases unmatched. The CDR3 contains 14 residues. CDR1 and CDR2 from the germline V gene are MNHEY and SVGAGI. This chain's CDR3 is CASTSQVGGYEQYF. The CDR3 bases are TGTGCCAGCACCTCGCAAGTCGGGGGGTACGAGCAGTACTTC.

V is TRBV6-5 and J is TRBJ2-7, with D perhaps matching TRBD2 (6 bases). V shed 8 bases and J shed 0 bases, with 11 bases lying between them. Per germline, CDR1 MNHEY and CDR2 SVGAGI. The length of the CDR3 is 13 residues. The CDR3 DNA is TGTGCCAGCGGGGACTCACTCTCCTACGAGCAGTACTTC. This codes for CASGDSLSYEQYF.

Only one count was recorded for this clone. The chain is built from TRBV27 and TRBJ1-5; TRBD1 might be the D (5 bases). There are 15 residues in the CDR3. The germline gives CDR1 MNHEY, CDR2 SMNVEV (reference sequence). V dropped 1 base and J dropped 4 bases, with 11 bases sitting between them. The CDR3 spells CASSLFRGGNQPQHF. CDR3 bases: TGTGCCAGCAGTTTATTCCGGGGGGGGAATCAGCCCCAGCATTTT.

The V call is TRBV27, the J call TRBJ2-7; no clear D gene. CDR3 length equals 14 residues. Germline V lookup: CDR1 MNHEY, CDR2 SMNVEV (reference sequence). Deletions cut 7 bases from V and 10 bases from J, with 23 bases between. The CDR3 loop is CASKASLEPNIQYF. The CDR3, as DNA: TGTGCCAGCAAAGCGAGCCTGGAACCCAATATACAGTACTTC.